The TCR beta chain described here comes from a study of tumor and adjacent non-tumor tissue in lung cancer. Across the whole study: There were some 11 adenocarcinoma, a couple of squamous cell carcinoma and 1 small cell lung cancer cases.

A modified ARM-PCR protocol with three rounds of nested PCR amplified TCRbeta. TCRdb ran MiXCR on the multiplex PCR reads and lists one entry per CDR3 protein. The repertoire includes around 79,000 distinct CDR3 sequences, 72% of them detected once, and about a tenth sits in the top ten. RNA was extracted from bulk tissue without any cell sorting. CDR3 length: 14 amino acids. V lost 6 bases and J 7 bases, leaving 18 bases between the germline ends. Germline V gene sequence: CDR1 DFQATT, CDR2 SNEGSKA (reference sequence). Study-level results: Top 100 clones took a larger repertoire share in normal lung.

A word on this clonotype: The target antigen is unknown.

What was sequenced was lung tumor tissue. This sequence was found in a woman in her forties with non-small cell lung cancer. The gene calls are TRBV20-1 and TRBJ2-2, with unresolved D. The CDR3: CSAGDLGAGGELFF. The CDR3 region has the DNA TGCAGTGCCGGAGATCTGGGTGCCGGCGGGGAGCTGTTTTTT.